This TCR beta chain was captured in a study of metastatic and nonmetastatic thyroid tumors. Patients underwent thyroid surgery, and none had received any treatment before it. MiXCR was used by TCRdb to re-call the PCR reads. The repertoire holds over 50,000 clones, 25% to 30% seen once, with 15% in the top ten. The clonotype was recovered from a female donor with papillary thyroid cancer or a benign thyroid nodule (not recorded which). Some clones in this sample may be carry-over from other donors' samples. The specimen sequenced was blood.

The CDR3 DNA follows: TGTGCCAGCAGTGAAGCGCTAGCGGAGCAGTATTTT. Protein product: CASSEALAEQYF. The chain combines TRBV2 with TRBJ2-3; 7 positions match TRBD2. J was trimmed by 11 bases and V by 0 bases; bases with no gene match: 2. Germline CDR1 SNHLY, CDR2 FYNNEI. The CDR3 covers 12 residues.